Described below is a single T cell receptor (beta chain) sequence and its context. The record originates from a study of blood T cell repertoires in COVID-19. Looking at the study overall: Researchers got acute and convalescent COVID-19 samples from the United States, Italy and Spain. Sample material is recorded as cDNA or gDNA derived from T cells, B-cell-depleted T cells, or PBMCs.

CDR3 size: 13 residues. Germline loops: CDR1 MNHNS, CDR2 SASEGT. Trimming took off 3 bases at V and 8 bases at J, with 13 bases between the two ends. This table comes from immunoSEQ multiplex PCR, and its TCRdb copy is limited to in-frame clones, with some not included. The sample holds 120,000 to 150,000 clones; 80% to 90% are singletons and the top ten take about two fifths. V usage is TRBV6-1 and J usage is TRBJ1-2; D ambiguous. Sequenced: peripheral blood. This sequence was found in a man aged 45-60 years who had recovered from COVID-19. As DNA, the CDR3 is TGTGCCAGCAGTGAGCAAAGAATGGGCGGCTACACCTTC. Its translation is CASSEQRMGGYTF.